This T cell receptor beta chain came from a study of blood T cells in healthy people across ages. Together with a sample-barcoded 5' primer, a J-beta primer mix was included in a second PCR lasting about 6 to 11 cycles. TCRdb passed the 5' RACE reads through MiXCR, listing each CDR3 protein once. The sample holds 450,000 to 650,000 distinct CDR3 sequences, 20% to 30% seen once. The ends were cut back, 6 bases at V and 4 bases at J, with 15 bases in the middle. Germline loops: CDR1 LNHDA, CDR2 SQIVND (reference sequence). This CDR3 is 15 amino acids long. These data were likewise used in another study, on T cells of mothers and their children.

The sample comprised blood. This TCR was recovered from a boy aged 5-17 years in good health. This chain joins TRBV19 and TRBJ1-4; TRBD1 is a possible D gene (6 bases). CDR3 loop: CASSQRTVVNEKLFF. CDR3 sequence (DNA): TGTGCCAGTAGCCAACGGACAGTGGTTAATGAAAAACTGTTTTTT.